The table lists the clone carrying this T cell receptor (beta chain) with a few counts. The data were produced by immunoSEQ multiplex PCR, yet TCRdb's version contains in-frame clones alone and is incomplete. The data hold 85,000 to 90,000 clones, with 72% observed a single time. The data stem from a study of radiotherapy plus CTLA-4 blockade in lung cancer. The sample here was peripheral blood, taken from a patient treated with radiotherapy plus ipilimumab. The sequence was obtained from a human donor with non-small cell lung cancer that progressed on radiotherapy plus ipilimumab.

CDR3 sequence (DNA): TGTGCCACCAGCAGGGCGGGAGTGGCCCATGAGCAGTTCTTC. It translates to CATSRAGVAHEQFF. The V and J genes are TRBV15 and TRBJ2-1, with 7 nucleotides matching TRBD2. In germline, CDR1 is LNHNV, CDR2 YYDKDF (reference sequence). The CDR3 loop spans 14 amino acids. V shed 3 bases and J 8 bases; nucleotides not matched to a gene: 7.